The 8 T cell receptor beta chains in this list originate from one sample, sequenced in a study of regulatory T cells in long-lasting Graves disease. The time point here: newly diagnosed GD, antithyroid drugs for less than 3 months. The TCR library used RNA extracted from PBMCs. Arm-PCR of CDR3 regions and iRepertoire HTBI primers were the basis on which TCR beta libraries were built. One entry per CDR3 protein, called by TCRdb with MiXCR from the multiplex PCR reads. Here the sample spans hundreds of thousands of distinct CDR3 sequences, about 16% being singletons. These data were likewise used in another study, on T cells in Graves' hyperthyroidism and ophthalmopathy.

The starting material was peripheral blood mononuclear cells (PBMCs), obtained at new diagnosis, from a patient treated with antithyroid drugs. These receptors originate from a woman in her twenties or thirties with Graves disease.

This clonotype was counted at least ten times. J is TRBJ1-4 and V is TRBV7-2; D unclear. Trimming stripped 5 bases from V and 7 bases from J, with 14 bases between. The CDR3 is made up of 14 amino acids. Germline V gives CDR1 SGHTA, CDR2 FQGNSA. The CDR3 nucleotides read TGTGCCAGCAGCCGCCTCATTAATGGTGAAAAACTGTTTTTT. It is translated as CASSRLINGEKLFF.

There are many counts of this clonotype. V and J are TRBV29-1 and TRBJ1-4; no reliable D call. The germline V gene encodes CDR1 SQVTM and CDR2 ANQGSEA. The CDR3 contains 11 residues. Trimming took 3 bases from V and 4 from J, leaving 3 bases between them. CDR3 DNA sequence: TGCAGCGTTGACATTAATGAAAAACTGTTTTTT. Its protein product is CSVDINEKLFF. Variable domain in full (rest from reference TRBV29-1 and TRBJ1-4): SAVISQKPSRDICQRGTSLTIQCQVDSQVTMMFWYRQQPGQSLTLIATANQGSEATYESGFVIDKFPISRPNLTFSTLTVSNMSPEDSSIYLCSVDINEKLFFGSGTQLSVL.

This clonotype has just a few counts. Because the CDR3's place on the DNA is in doubt, the DNA is left out and the CDR3 is given as listed by TCRdb. This chain connects TRBV15 to TRBJ2-1; the table names TRBD2, a call not compared with the DNA. The CDR3 is 14 residues long, counting both termini. Germline CDR1 LNHNV, CDR2 YYDKDF (reference sequence). The CDR3 is CATSRDRVAGGSGF.

The V and J genes are TRBV5-6 and TRBJ2-3; D remains unclear. In germline, CDR1 is SGHDT, CDR2 YYEEEE. Trimming removed 3 bases from V and 9 bases from J, with 17 bases in between. There are 14 residues in the CDR3. The CDR3 sequence is CASSYKDRSLTQYF. The CDR3 DNA sequence: TGTGCCAGCAGCTACAAGGACCGGTCCCTCACGCAGTATTTT.

The V call is TRBV5-1, the J call TRBJ2-3; D gene ambiguous. Germline CDR1 and CDR2: SGHRS and YFSETQ. The CDR3 sequence is 16 residues long. With 0 bases removed from V and 0 bases from J, the gap between germline ends came to 11 bases. CDR3 protein: CASSLEVGSSTDTQYF. The CDR3 bases are TGCGCCAGCAGCTTGGAGGTGGGGTCTAGCACAGATACGCAGTATTTT.

This clonotype has at least ten counts. The genes are TRBV20-1 and TRBJ1-1; unclear D gene. Trimming took off 0 bases at V and 0 bases at J, with 11 bases between the two ends. CDR3 length: 15 residues. CDR1 DFQATT and CDR2 SNEGSKA come from the germline V gene (reference sequence). This CDR3 reads CSARDHGLVNTEAFF. The CDR3 region has the DNA TGCAGTGCTAGAGATCACGGGCTAGTGAACACTGAAGCTTTCTTT.

The genes are TRBV4-2 and TRBJ2-5, with 7 positions matching TRBD1. CDR1 LGHNA and CDR2 YNFKEQ come from the germline V gene. The CDR3 runs to 16 residues. V was pared by 1 base and J by 2 bases, with 7 bases of the junction left unmatched. CDR3 sequence (DNA): TGTGCCAGCAGCCAAGGAGTCAGGGGGAGACAAGAGACCCAGTACTTC. Translation gives CASSQGVRGRQETQYF.

This clonotype was picked up a small number of times. The chain joins TRBV6-1 to TRBJ2-7; 12 positions agree with TRBD1. Unmatched junction bases numbered 10, after V lost 5 bases and J lost 5 bases. The CDR3 covers 16 residues. The germline CDR1 and CDR2 sequences are MNHNS and SASEGT. CDR3 region: CASSPLPGQGAHEQYF. The CDR3 bases are TGTGCCAGCAGTCCGCTCCCGGGACAGGGGGCCCACGAGCAGTACTTC.